The source of this T cell receptor beta chain is a study of patients and donors after allogeneic stem cell transplantation. TCRdb reprocessed the RT-PCR reads with MiXCR, giving one entry per CDR3 protein. The table shows 920,000 or so distinct CDR3 sequences, with over 15% occurring only once. Per the germline V gene, CDR1 is SGHRS and CDR2 is YFSETQ. This CDR3 has 17 amino acids. V shed 0 bases and J 1 base; nucleotides not matched to a gene: 4. The sequenced sample consisted of blood, either unsorted or a sorted T cell fraction (not recorded which). The rearrangement uses TRBV5-1 and TRBJ2-1; the match to TRBD2 covers 10 bases. The sequence was collected from a human donor who was either an allogeneic HSCT recipient or a stem cell or donor lymphocyte infusion donor (not recorded which). It is not recorded whose cells these are; they may come from a transplant donor. CDR3 residues: CASSLAALAGSYNEQFF. CDR3 DNA: TGCGCCAGCAGCTTGGCCGCACTAGCGGGATCCTACAATGAGCAGTTCTTC.